These 10 T cell receptor beta chains originate from one sample sequenced in a study of shared clonotypes between healthy human individuals. Repertoires were generated with immunoSEQ multiplex PCR, while TCRdb's copy carries only in-frame clones and drops some. The sample holds some 2.3 million clones; over 85% are singletons and the top ten take 0.39%. Sequenced sample: naive CD4+ T cells from PBMCs. Described subset: CD45RA+ positively selected. These receptors came from a man younger than 30 in good health. Some clones in this sample may be carry-over from other donors' samples.

V is TRBV6-1 and J is TRBJ2-7; a possible D gene is TRBD2 (5 bases). Germline V gives CDR1 MNHNS, CDR2 SASEGT. V dropped 5 bases and J dropped 8 bases, with 10 bases sitting between them. This CDR3 is built from 11 residues. The CDR3 spells CASSYGEKQYF. The CDR3 DNA follows: TGTGCCAGCAGTTACGGGGAGAAGCAGTACTTC.

Details on this clone: The sample carries other DNA sequences with the same CDR3. This rearrangement joins TRBV2 to TRBJ2-7, with TRBD1 matching over 8 bases. Germline V CDR1 and CDR2: SNHLY, FYNNEI. The V and J ends lost 2 bases and 4 bases, in that order; junction bases with no gene match: 4. The CDR3 has 14 residues. DNA for the CDR3: TGTGCCAGCAGTGAACAGGGGGCTCTATACGAGCAGTACTTC. It yields the protein CASSEQGALYEQYF. Using reference TRBV2 and TRBJ2-7 for the parts outside the CDR3, the full variable domain is EPEVTQTPSHQVTQMGQEVILRCVPISNHLYFYWYRQILGQKVEFLVSFYNNEISEKSEIFDDQFSVERPDGSNFTLKIRSTKLEDSAMYFCASSEQGALYEQYFGPGTRLTVT.

The chain employs TRBV5-4 and TRBJ2-5; D is perhaps TRBD2 (7 bases). Germline-derived CDR1 and CDR2 are SGHNT and YYREEE (reference sequence). This CDR3 is built from 15 residues. Trimming pared 2 bases from V and 4 bases from J, leaving 15 bases between. The CDR3 loop reads CASSLGRGAPETQYF. In DNA, the CDR3 is TGTGCCAGCAGCTTAGGTCGGGGGGCTCCAGAGACCCAGTACTTC.

This clone was detected only once. The CDR3 reads CASSLQLNTEAFF. In nucleotides, the CDR3 is TGTGCCAGCAGCCTTCAATTAAACACTGAAGCTTTCTTT. The J gene is TRBJ1-1, the V gene TRBV11-1; D unclear. CDR3 length: 13 residues. The V gene's germline CDR1 is SGHAT and CDR2 FQDESV (reference sequence). V lost 5 bases, J lost 2 bases, and 9 bases lay in between.

This clone was detected only once. The genes are TRBV30 and TRBJ1-4; D is undetermined. V was clipped by 3 bases and J by 8 bases, with 13 bases between them. The CDR3 consists of 13 residues. The germline V gene encodes CDR1 GTSNPN and CDR2 SVGIG (reference sequence). The CDR3 region has the DNA TGTGCCTGGAGAAAAGAGGCTAGGGAAAAACTGTTTTTT. The encoded protein is CAWRKEAREKLFF.

The chain uses TRBV5-6 and TRBJ1-5, with TRBD1 matching 8 bases. Germline lookup yields CDR1 SGHDT and CDR2 YYEEEE. CDR3 length: 15 residues. Trimming cost V 0 bases and J 5 bases; bases outside gene matches: 4. DNA for the CDR3: TGTGCCAGCAGCTTGGATGGACAGGGAGATCAGCCCCAGCATTTT. It yields the protein CASSLDGQGDQPQHF. Supplemented by reference TRBV5-6 and TRBJ1-5, the full variable domain reads DAGVTQSPTHLIKTRGQQVTLRCSPKSGHDTVSWYQQALGQGPQFIFQYYEEEERQRGNFPDRFSGHQFPNYSSELNVNALLLGDSALYLCASSLDGQGDQPQHFGDGTRLSIL.

This rearrangement joins TRBV6-5 to TRBJ2-5; D gene uncertain. V shed 5 bases and J shed 5 bases, with 6 bases lying between them. This CDR3 comprises 11 residues. CDR1 is MNHEY, CDR2 SVGAGI, per germline. The CDR3 sequence is CASSDLETQYF. Here the CDR3 DNA reads TGTGCCAGCAGTGATCTGGAGACCCAGTACTTC.

V gene TRBV7-2 combines with J gene TRBJ2-5; D perhaps matches TRBD2 (6 bases). From germline, CDR1 is SGHTA and CDR2 FQGNSA. The V end lost 5 bases, the J end lost 5 bases, and 12 bases lay between the germline ends. The length of the CDR3 is 13 residues. In nucleotides, the CDR3 is TGTGCCAGCAGCCCAGGGACTGGTGAGACCCAGTACTTC. This translates into CASSPGTGETQYF.

The rearrangement uses TRBV4-2 and TRBJ1-3; D is perhaps TRBD1 (5 bases). The germline CDR1 and CDR2 sequences are LGHNA and YNFKEQ. The CDR3 consists of 18 residues. V lost 2 bases, J lost 4 bases, and 21 bases lay in between. This chain's CDR3 is CASSQRGGGTLGGNTIYF. As DNA, the CDR3 is TGTGCCAGCAGCCAAAGGGGAGGAGGGACCCTTGGAGGAAACACCATATATTTT.

This chain joins TRBV29-1 and TRBJ2-2, with 8 bases matching TRBD1. Germline V lookup: CDR1 SQVTM, CDR2 ANQGSEA. Trimming at V came to 0 bases and at J to 4 bases, leaving 7 bases not matched to a gene. The CDR3 totals 16 residues. CDR3 residues: CSVEDRGRRITGELFF. Here the CDR3 DNA reads TGCAGCGTTGAAGACAGGGGGCGTCGGATCACCGGGGAGCTGTTTTTT.